This TCR beta chain originates from a study of identifying expanded T cells in peripheral blood (dated by TCRdb to between 2018 and 2021). With respect to the entire study: Technical replicates were generated by sequencing separate aliquots of the same genomic DNA pool, and four replicates were compared pairwise. General study outcomes and caveats: The authors expected that over much longer intervals, such as months to years, biological variance in healthy repertoires might increase even further. For all healthy donors, the variance in clone template counts between two-week samples rose significantly as total template count increased. Between technical replicates the binomial model flagged 1 to 1.5 differentially abundant clones, whereas over roughly 2 weeks the binomial model flagged about 15 and over roughly 4 weeks 19 to 20. The beta-binomial model significantly reduced the number of clones called differentially abundant and the false-positive rate across all healthy-donor time intervals.

During the collection period, no immune events, such as infections, were documented for the healthy donors. Blood repertoires from healthy donors were used as a training cohort for calibrating time-dependent variance in a beta-binomial model of differential abundance of T-cell clones. The training cohort comprised roughly 10 healthy donors, 3 female and 7 male. An age range of about 29 to 65 years, with an average of 43 years, was recorded for the donors. Whole blood was collected from each healthy donor at three time points spaced approximately 13 days apart and obtained from a commercial supplier. For immunosequencing, genomic DNA was extracted from unsorted whole blood. Based on the germline V gene (reference sequence), the CDR1 and CDR2 sequences are LNHDA and SQIVND. Its CDR3 holds 12 amino acids, cysteine through phenylalanine. The DNA shown is the 36-base CDR3, in frame from base 1. The V end loses 5 bases and the J end loses 6 bases, and a stretch of 9 bases separates them.

Remarks on this clone: Its antigen is currently not known. No per-base quality is available; no much larger clone lies one base away.

TCRbeta CDR3 regions were profiled with the immunoSEQ Assay using bias-controlled multiplex PCR amplification of genomic DNA. Per the original workflow: To quantify the absolute abundance of each unique TCRbeta CDR3 region, the sequences were collapsed and filtered. Two models were used to test differential abundance: a binomial model (Fisher-equivalent) and a beta-binomial model that adds time-dependent variance fitted from healthy donors. Clones with fewer than 5 combined templates were removed, and differential abundance was called for clones with a Benjamini-Hochberg FDR below 0.01. The form v = (b*log(k)+a)^2 was used to model beta-binomial variance as a function of total template count across the two samples. Sourced from immuneACCESS, this table was stored by TCRdb with only in-frame sequences that have V and J called. A share of the clones is absent; for the studies checked, an unresolved V gene accounts for under half, and the remainder has no known explanation. That table supplies the V and J calls and clone size; D and trimming were determined from the DNA. The sample table shows approximately 120,000 clones, and around 89% are seen once. In total, the top ten clones hold 8% to 9% of the sample.

The TCR sequence derives from a person aged 18 to 70 in good health. Recombination joined TRBV19 with TRBJ2-3, with no reliable assignment of the D segment. Material for sequencing was blood. CDR3 loop: CASSAGWDTQYF. The DNA sequence follows: TGTGCCAGTAGTGCTGGGTGGGATACGCAGTATTTT. With all but the CDR3 taken from the reference TRBV19 and TRBJ2-3 genes, the full variable domain is: DGGITQSPKYLFRKEGQNVTLSCEQNLNHDAMYWYRQDPGQGLRLIYYSQIVNDFQKGDIAEGYSVSREKKESFPLTVTSAQKNPTAFYLCASSAGWDTQYFGPGTRLTVL.